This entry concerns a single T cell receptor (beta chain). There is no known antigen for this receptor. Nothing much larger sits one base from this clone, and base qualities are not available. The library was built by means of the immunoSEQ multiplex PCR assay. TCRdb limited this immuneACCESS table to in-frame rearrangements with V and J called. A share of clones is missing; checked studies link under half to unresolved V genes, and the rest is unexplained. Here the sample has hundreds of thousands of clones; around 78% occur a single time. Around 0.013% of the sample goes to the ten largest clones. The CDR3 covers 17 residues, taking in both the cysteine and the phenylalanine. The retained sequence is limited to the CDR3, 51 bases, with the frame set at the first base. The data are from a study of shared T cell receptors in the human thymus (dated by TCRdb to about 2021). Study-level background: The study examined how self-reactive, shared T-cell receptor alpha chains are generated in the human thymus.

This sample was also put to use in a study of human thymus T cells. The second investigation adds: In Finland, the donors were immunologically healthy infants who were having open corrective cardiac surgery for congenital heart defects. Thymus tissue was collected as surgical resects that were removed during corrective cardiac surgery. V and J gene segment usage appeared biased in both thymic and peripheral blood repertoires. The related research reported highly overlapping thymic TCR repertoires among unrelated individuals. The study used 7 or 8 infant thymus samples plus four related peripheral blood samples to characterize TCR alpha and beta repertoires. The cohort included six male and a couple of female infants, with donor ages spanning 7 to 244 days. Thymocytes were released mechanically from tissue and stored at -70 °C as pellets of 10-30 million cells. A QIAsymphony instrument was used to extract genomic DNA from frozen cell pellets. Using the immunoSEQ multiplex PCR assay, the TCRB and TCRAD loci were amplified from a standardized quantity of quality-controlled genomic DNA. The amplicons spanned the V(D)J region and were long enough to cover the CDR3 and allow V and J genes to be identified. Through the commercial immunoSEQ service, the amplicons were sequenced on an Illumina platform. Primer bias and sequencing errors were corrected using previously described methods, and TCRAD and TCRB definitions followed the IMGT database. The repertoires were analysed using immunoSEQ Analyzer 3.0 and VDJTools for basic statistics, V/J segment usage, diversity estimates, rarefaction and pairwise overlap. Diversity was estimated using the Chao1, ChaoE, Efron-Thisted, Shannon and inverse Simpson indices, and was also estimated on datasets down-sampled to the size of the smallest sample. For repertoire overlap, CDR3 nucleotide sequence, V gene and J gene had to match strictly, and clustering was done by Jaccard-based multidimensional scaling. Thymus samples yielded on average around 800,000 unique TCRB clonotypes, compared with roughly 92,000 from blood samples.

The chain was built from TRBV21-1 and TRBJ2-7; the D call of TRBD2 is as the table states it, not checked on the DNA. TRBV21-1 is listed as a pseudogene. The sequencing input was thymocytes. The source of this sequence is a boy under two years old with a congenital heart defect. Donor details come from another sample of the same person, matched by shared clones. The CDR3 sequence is CASSGWAGDPRRGEQYF. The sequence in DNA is TGTGCCAGCAGCGGATGGGCGGGAGACCCGAGGAGGGGCGAGCAGTACTTC.